This is a list of T cell receptor beta chains from one sample in a study of graft-versus-host responses after intestinal transplantation. TCRdb keeps only in-frame clones here, not all; method: immunoSEQ multiplex PCR. Counted here are tens of thousands of clones, 91% occurring once; the ten biggest clones make up 5% to 6.5%. The specimen was PBMCs, collected roughly 660 days after intestinal transplant. All receptors derive from a human patient who received an intestinal transplant, so some T cells may come from the graft donor. CDR3s include the opening cysteine and the closing phenylalanine or tryptophan. The order of the fields is J gene, D gene, V gene, clone size, CDR3 protein, CDR3 DNA. D genes are given only for firm matches. Expanded clones get a size class; other rows say once, few or many, or leave the size out.

TRBJ1-5	.	TRBV7-9	few	CASSLSGQQPQHF	TGTGCCAGCAGCTTATCGGGCCAACAGCCCCAGCATTTT
TRBJ2-1	.	TRBV6-5	.	CASSYSSGNEQFF	TGTGCCAGCAGTTACTCTTCTGGCAATGAGCAGTTCTTC
TRBJ1-5	TRBD1	TRBV10-3	.	CAIRATGDQPQHF	TGTGCCATCAGAGCTACAGGGGACCAGCCCCAGCATTTT
TRBJ2-3	.	TRBV9	.	CASSVDLGGSSTDTQYF	TGTGCCAGCAGCGTAGATCTCGGAGGCTCTAGCACAGATACGCAGTATTTT
TRBJ2-5	TRBD2	TRBV5-1	.	CASSGTSGGAQETQYF	TGCGCCAGCAGCGGGACTAGCGGGGGAGCTCAAGAGACCCAGTACTTC
TRBJ2-7	.	TRBV7-9	.	CASSPDPGDYEQYF	TGTGCCAGCAGCCCCGACCCAGGGGACTACGAGCAGTACTTC
TRBJ1-2	.	TRBV6-5	.	CASTGKGEWFGYTF	TGTGCCAGCACGGGAAAGGGGGAATGGTTTGGCTACACCTTC
TRBJ2-1	.	TRBV20-1	.	CSASYNEQFF	TGCAGTGCTAGCTACAATGAGCAGTTCTTC
TRBJ1-2	.	TRBV11-1	.	CASSFSPFRGEYGYTF	TGTGCCAGCAGCTTCTCCCCTTTTCGGGGCGAGTATGGCTACACCTTC
TRBJ2-7	.	TRBV27	.	CASTARDGLSYEQYF	TGTGCCAGCACCGCAAGGGACGGCTTATCCTACGAGCAGTACTTC
TRBJ1-1	.	TRBV5-4	.	CASSSYREFSTEAFF	TGTGCCAGCAGCTCGTACAGGGAGTTCAGCACTGAAGCTTTCTTT
TRBJ1-4	.	TRBV9	.	CASSPGINEKLFF	TGTGCCAGCAGCCCAGGAATTAATGAAAAACTGTTTTTT
TRBJ1-5	TRBD1	TRBV7-2	.	CASSLGGRGNQPQHF	TGTGCCAGCAGTCTAGGGGGCAGGGGGAATCAGCCCCAGCATTTT
TRBJ2-1	.	TRBV5-1	.	CASSPGHNEQFF	TGCGCCAGCAGCCCGGGCCACAATGAGCAGTTCTTC
TRBJ1-2	TRBD1	TRBV18	few	CASSPGTVANYGYTF	TGTGCCAGCTCCCCCGGGACAGTAGCTAACTATGGCTACACCTTC
TRBJ1-5	.	TRBV19	once	CASSVAGLQPQHF	TGTGCCAGTAGTGTGGCGGGGCTACAGCCCCAGCATTTT
TRBJ2-7	.	TRBV27	once	CASSLGLSLHEQYF	TGTGCCAGCAGTTTAGGGCTAAGCCTACACGAGCAGTACTTC
TRBJ1-4	.	TRBV9	.	CASSVEGSTNEKLFF	TGTGCCAGCAGCGTAGAGGGGTCAACTAATGAAAAACTGTTTTTT
TRBJ1-1	.	TRBV11-2	once	CASPGGRYMNTEAFF	TGTGCCAGCCCCGGGGGGAGATACATGAACACTGAAGCTTTCTTT
TRBJ2-5	TRBD2	TRBV6-5	.	CASSPSGGSQETQYF	TGTGCCAGCAGTCCTAGCGGGGGTTCCCAAGAGACCCAGTACTTC
TRBJ2-1	.	TRBV21-1	.	CASSKAPPGSYNEQFF	TGTGCCAGCAGCAAAGCCCCCCCAGGCTCCTACAATGAGCAGTTCTTC
TRBJ2-3	.	TRBV5-1	.	CASSLDGSTDTQYF	TGCGCCAGCAGCTTGGATGGAAGCACAGATACGCAGTATTTT
TRBJ2-3	TRBD1	TRBV7-9	.	CASSLGQGADTQYF	TGTGCCAGCAGCCTCGGACAGGGGGCAGATACGCAGTATTTT
TRBJ1-4	.	TRBV9	.	CASSVSQGNVEKLFF	TGTGCCAGCAGCGTGTCACAGGGCAACGTGGAAAAACTGTTTTTT
TRBJ2-7	.	TRBV27	.	CASSLSGSEQYF	TGTGCCAGCAGTTTATCGGGAAGCGAGCAGTACTTC
TRBJ2-1	.	TRBV5-6	once	CASSSLDSYNEQFF	TGTGCCAGCAGCTCCCTGGACTCCTACAATGAGCAGTTCTTC
TRBJ2-3	.	TRBV7-3	.	CASSPQGGVTDTQYF	TGTGCCAGCAGCCCGCAGGGGGGGGTCACAGATACGCAGTATTTT
TRBJ2-7	.	TRBV6-5	once	CASSTGTPYEQYF	TGTGCCAGCTCGACCGGGACACCCTACGAGCAGTACTTC
TRBJ2-1	TRBD1	TRBV5-1	.	CASGGTGLYNEQFF	TGCGCCAGCGGAGGGACAGGGTTATACAATGAGCAGTTCTTC
TRBJ2-2	.	TRBV9	once	CASSVFGQGELFF	TGTGCCAGCAGCGTCTTTGGGCAGGGGGAGCTGTTTTTT
TRBJ2-1	.	TRBV6-1	.	CASLYTQGHEQFF	TGTGCCAGCTTATACACGCAGGGCCATGAGCAGTTCTTC
TRBJ2-3	.	TRBV2	.	CASSGLSGATDTQYF	TGTGCCAGCAGTGGGCTCTCGGGGGCCACAGATACGCAGTATTTT
TRBJ1-6	.	TRBV6-1	.	CASSAEGLYNSPLHF	TGTGCCAGCAGTGCTGAGGGCTTATATAATTCACCCCTCCACTTT
TRBJ1-2	.	TRBV27	once	CASSLSGGYGYTF	TGTGCCAGCAGTTTATCGGGGGGGTATGGCTACACCTTC
TRBJ2-3	.	TRBV9	.	CASAKYRTDTQYF	TGTGCCTCAGCGAAGTACCGCACAGATACGCAGTATTTT
TRBJ1-2	.	TRBV5-4	.	CASSSSGPPSYTF	TGTGCCAGCAGCTCCTCCGGGCCCCCGAGCTACACCTTC
TRBJ2-3	TRBD2	TRBV4-1	.	CASSQVLAGTRADTQYF	TGCGCCAGCAGCCAAGTTTTGGCGGGGACTAGGGCAGATACGCAGTATTTT
TRBJ2-7	.	TRBV19	.	CASSTPGFPYEQYF	TGTGCCAGTAGTACCCCCGGCTTCCCCTACGAGCAGTACTTC
TRBJ2-3	.	TRBV6-5	.	CASSYRPPGSADTQYF	TGTGCCAGCAGTTACCGCCCTCCCGGGTCTGCAGATACGCAGTATTTT
TRBJ1-5	.	TRBV6-1	.	CASTDSYQPQHF	TGTGCCAGCACTGACAGTTATCAGCCCCAGCATTTT
TRBJ2-1	.	TRBV10-3	once	CAIRRNNEQFF	TGTGCCATCAGACGTAACAATGAGCAGTTCTTC
TRBJ1-6	.	TRBV5-6	.	CASSYRSSSYNSPLHF	TGTGCCAGCAGCTATCGTTCAAGCTCCTATAATTCACCCCTCCACTTT
TRBJ2-5	TRBD1	TRBV5-1	.	CASSLGDRLQETQYF	TGCGCCAGCAGCTTGGGGGACAGACTACAAGAGACCCAGTACTTC
TRBJ2-1	TRBD2	TRBV5-1	.	CASSSGLALGSEQFF	TGCGCCAGCAGCTCTGGACTAGCGTTGGGTAGTGAGCAGTTCTTC